This T cell receptor (beta chain) was obtained from a study of CD4 T cells in relation to SARS-CoV-2 and coronaviruses. Overall study: The HLA restriction of the shared crossreactive spike epitopes was mapped.

CD4+ T cells from unexposed donors were obtained before the COVID-19 pandemic (2011-2018). CD4+ T cells were isolated from the cells after around 9 days of culture. Cells permitting, SARS-CoV-2 S/N and four cold-coronavirus spikes were tested on unexposed-donor CD4+ T cells. Libraries were prepared by immunoSEQ multiplex PCR; TCRdb keeps only in-frame clonotypes and omits some of them. The sample comprises more than 20,000 clones, about 70% of which are singletons, and roughly 12% rests with the top ten. This CDR3 has 13 residues. Per germline, CDR1 SGHNT and CDR2 YYREEE (reference sequence). Deletions cut 4 bases from V and 8 bases from J, with 12 bases between. As to this clone: Antigen unknown.

This chain connects TRBV5-4 to TRBJ1-4, with a weak D call TRBD1 (6 bases). The clonotype originates from a human donor in good health. The sequencing sample was made of CD4+ T cells from PBMCs, cultured in vitro. The CDR3 loop reads CASSQQGGEKLFF. The CDR3 DNA reads TGTGCCAGCAGCCAACAGGGAGGCGAAAAACTGTTTTTT.